This TCR beta chain is drawn from a study of glioma-infiltrating T cells after dendritic cell vaccination (dated by TCRdb to 2015 to 2016). About the study as a whole: The cohort comprised roughly 15 glioblastoma patients from Phase I and II dendritic cell vaccination trials, 9 newly diagnosed and 6 with recurrent disease. Between about 2003 and 2012, patients were given autologous tumor lysate-pulsed dendritic cell vaccination. Each patient was given three intradermal dendritic cell vaccine injections, spaced two weeks apart, in the arm below the axilla. Tumor-infiltrating lymphocyte content was quantified and tumor and blood repertoires were compared in dendritic cell-vaccinated glioblastoma patients by deep sequencing of TCR beta CDR3 regions. Survival after dendritic cell vaccination was correlated with TCR sequencing metrics such as TIL content and the overlap between tumor and blood repertoires. The vaccine consisted of monocyte-derived dendritic cells cultured less than nine days with IL-4 and GM-CSF, then pulsed overnight with autologous tumor lysate.

The immunoSEQ assay amplified TCRB CDR3 regions from approximately 2 micrograms of genomic DNA, or from all available DNA when less than that amount was available. For multiplex PCR, 60 forward primers for TCR V beta segments and 13 reverse primers for J beta segments were used. To estimate reads per starting template, synthetic control templates were spiked into each sample at limiting dilution. Reads of 87 bp were generated by sequencing on the Illumina HiSeq System. Turning to the authors' computational methods: PCR and sequencing errors were removed by a nearest neighbor algorithm that merged closely related sequences. TCR overlap was measured as the percentage of unique tumor TCR beta sequences also present in the same patient's peripheral blood. Here the immuneACCESS table is served through TCRdb, limited to in-frame sequences with V and J called. Missing clones are a known gap in these copies; in checked studies unresolved V genes cover under half, and the rest lacks a known reason. The DNA gave D and trimming, while V, J and clone size come from that table. The table for this sample lists 100,000 or so clones; 80% of them were counted only once. 5.4% of the sample belongs to the ten largest clones.

The CDR3 sequence holds 13 residues, the cysteine and phenylalanine included. Here the CDR3 DNA is all that survives: 39 bases in frame from base 1. CDR1 and CDR2 were assigned from the germline V gene as ENHRY and SYGVKD. V ends up 9 bases short and J 0 bases short, with an unmatched junction base count of 4. The paper as a whole reports these results and caveats: No direct relationship between TCR clonality and survival was found, suggesting that a diverse polyclonal response may matter. Longer time to progression and overall survival after dendritic cell vaccination were predicted by higher estimated pretreatment TIL content. The response model built on TCR overlap across three groups was characterized as speculative, with prospective validation still needed. The cohort was small and heterogeneous, with few patients having full blood and tumor sets and even fewer initial-recurrent tumor pairs.

Comments on this clone: The antigen it binds to is not known. Nothing much larger sits one base from this clone, and base qualities are not available.

Sample time point, as interpreted from the label and publication: after dendritic cell vaccination, including at tumor progression/relapse. To be selected, patients needed enough residual fresh-frozen tumor tissue and more than two years of available survival data. Although molecular status otherwise differed among the glioblastoma patients, no patient had an isocitrate dehydrogenase mutation. PBMC collection took place before vaccination, two weeks after the third vaccination, and at tumor progression if progression occurred. The Qiagen DNeasy Blood extraction Kit was used for extraction of genomic DNA.

The sequence was collected from a human donor with glioblastoma. The sample consisted of blood, taken after dendritic cell vaccination. The chain is made from TRBV10-3 and TRBJ1-1; 7 middle bases align to TRBD1. The bases are TGTGCCATACAAGGGACAGTGAACACTGAAGCTTTCTTT. Translated, this gives CAIQGTVNTEAFF.